This entry is about one TCR beta chain. What it binds is unknown. The sample originates from a study of response to subunit inactivated influenza vaccine. Findings of the study overall: Every seasonal influenza vaccination brings in few new T cells, the authors suggested.

TCRdb re-derived calls from the RT-PCR reads in MiXCR, one entry per CDR3 protein. Among around 710,000 distinct CDR3 sequences listed, approximately 15% were seen once. CDR3 size: 12 residues. Trimming cost V 4 bases and J 10 bases, with 11 bases left between them. The receptor was derived from a man over 45 who received an inactivated influenza vaccine. The source material was PBMCs from blood, sampled 14 days before vaccination. The chain carries TRBV12-3 or TRBV12-4 and TRBJ2-1, with a weak D call TRBD1 (5 bases). CDR3: CASSSGFREQFF. In DNA form, the CDR3 reads TGTGCCAGCAGTTCAGGGTTTAGGGAGCAGTTCTTC.